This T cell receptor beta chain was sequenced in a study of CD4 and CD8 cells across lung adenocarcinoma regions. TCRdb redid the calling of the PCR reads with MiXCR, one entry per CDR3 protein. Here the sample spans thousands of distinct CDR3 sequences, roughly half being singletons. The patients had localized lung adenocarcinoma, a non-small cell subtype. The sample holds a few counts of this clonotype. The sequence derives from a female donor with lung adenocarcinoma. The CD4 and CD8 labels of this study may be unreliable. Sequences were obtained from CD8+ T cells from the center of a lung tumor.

The CDR3 region is CASNRWTLSSGANVLTF. CDR3 nucleotides: TGTGCCAGCAATAGGTGGACCCTCAGCTCTGGGGCCAACGTCCTGACTTTC. This chain joins TRBV6-2 or TRBV6-3 and TRBJ2-6, with D unresolved. The CDR3 has 17 amino acids. CDR1 and CDR2 (germline): MNHEY, SVGEGT. V was pared by 7 bases and J by 0 bases, with 16 bases between.